These T cell receptor beta chains were read from a single sample in a study of CD8+ T cells in alopecia areata. The repertoire was sequenced with immunoSEQ multiplex PCR; TCRdb's copy has only in-frame clones and lacks some. The sample carries about 220,000 clones, 50% to 70% recorded once. The sample here was CD4+ T cells sorted from blood, taken at week 4, from a patient treated with tofacitinib. Receptors were obtained from a human donor with alopecia areata. Both conserved end residues are part of each CDR3. D genes are given only for firm matches. The listing skips clone size in some rows; elsewhere it reads once, few, many or a size class.

J gene: TRBJ1-1; D gene: TRBD1; V gene: TRBV29-1; clone size: NA; CDR3 DNA: TGCAGCGTCGGGACAGGGACAACCATGAACACTGAAGCTTTCTTT; CDR3 protein: CSVGTGTTMNTEAFF
J gene: TRBJ1-2; D gene: NA; V gene: TRBV6-5; clone size: NA; CDR3 DNA: TGTGCCAGCAGTACCAGGGGTATTATTAACTATGGCTACACCTTC; CDR3 protein: CASSTRGIINYGYTF
J gene: TRBJ1-1; D gene: NA; V gene: TRBV25-1; clone size: NA; CDR3 DNA: TGTGCCAGCAAGATGGTGGGCAGGGAGAACACTGAAGCTTTCTTT; CDR3 protein: CASKMVGRENTEAFF
J gene: TRBJ1-1; D gene: TRBD1; V gene: TRBV30; clone size: NA; CDR3 DNA: TGTGCCTGGAGCCGACAGGGGTCTGACAGGAACACTGAAGCTTTCTTT; CDR3 protein: CAWSRQGSDRNTEAFF
J gene: TRBJ2-7; D gene: NA; V gene: TRBV25-1; clone size: NA; CDR3 DNA: TGTGCCAGCACCGACTCCGGCAATTTCAACGAGCAGTACTTC; CDR3 protein: CASTDSGNFNEQYF
J gene: TRBJ2-5; D gene: TRBD2; V gene: TRBV5-6; clone size: few; CDR3 DNA: TGTGCCAGTCTTTTTGGGACTAGCGGTTTTGGCCAAGAGACCCAGTACTTC; CDR3 protein: CASLFGTSGFGQETQYF
J gene: TRBJ1-5; D gene: TRBD1; V gene: TRBV30; clone size: NA; CDR3 DNA: TGTGCCTGGAGTGGAGGGGGCAGTTTCCAGCCCCAGCATTTT; CDR3 protein: CAWSGGGSFQPQHF
J gene: TRBJ1-5; D gene: NA; V gene: TRBV2; clone size: few; CDR3 DNA: TGTGCCAGCAGTGATAAAGCAAAACGGGGTCAGCCCCAGCATTTT; CDR3 protein: CASSDKAKRGQPQHF
J gene: TRBJ2-3; D gene: TRBD2; V gene: TRBV5-1; clone size: NA; CDR3 DNA: TGCGCCAGCAGCAGCGGGGGGGCCGAAGATACGCAGTATTTT; CDR3 protein: CASSSGGAEDTQYF
J gene: TRBJ2-5; D gene: TRBD1; V gene: TRBV7-9; clone size: NA; CDR3 DNA: TGTGCCAGCAGTTCTACAGGGGGCAGGGAGACCCAGTACTTC; CDR3 protein: CASSSTGGRETQYF
J gene: TRBJ1-1; D gene: TRBD1; V gene: TRBV4-1; clone size: NA; CDR3 DNA: TGCGCCAGCAGCCAGCCCCGACAGGGACTGAACACTGAAGCTTTCTTT; CDR3 protein: CASSQPRQGLNTEAFF
J gene: TRBJ1-2; D gene: TRBD1; V gene: TRBV5-1; clone size: NA; CDR3 DNA: TGCGCCAGCAGCCGGGACAGCTATGGCTACACCTTC; CDR3 protein: CASSRDSYGYTF
J gene: TRBJ2-3; D gene: NA; V gene: TRBV7-2; clone size: NA; CDR3 DNA: TGTGCCAGCAGCTTAGTTTTTCGCCCAACTAGCACAGATACGCAGTATTTT; CDR3 protein: CASSLVFRPTSTDTQYF
J gene: TRBJ1-2; D gene: TRBD1; V gene: TRBV29-1; clone size: few; CDR3 DNA: TGCAGCGTTGTCGACAGGGTCAACAACTATGGCTACACCTTC; CDR3 protein: CSVVDRVNNYGYTF
J gene: TRBJ1-1; D gene: TRBD1; V gene: TRBV5-1; clone size: NA; CDR3 DNA: TGCGCCAGCAGCTTGGGACAGGGGAACCTTGAAGCTTTCTTT; CDR3 protein: CASSLGQGNLEAFF
J gene: TRBJ2-1; D gene: NA; V gene: TRBV5-6; clone size: NA; CDR3 DNA: TGTGCCAGCAGCTTGGTTAATAATGAGCAGTTCTTC; CDR3 protein: CASSLVNNEQFF
J gene: TRBJ2-5; D gene: TRBD1; V gene: TRBV25-1; clone size: once; CDR3 DNA: TGTGCCAGCAACCGGGCAGGGGGCGCCGAGACCCAGTACTTC; CDR3 protein: CASNRAGGAETQYF
J gene: TRBJ1-5; D gene: TRBD1; V gene: TRBV29-1; clone size: NA; CDR3 DNA: TGCAGCGTGGGGGTTGGACAGGGAAATCAGCCCCAGCATTTT; CDR3 protein: CSVGVGQGNQPQHF
J gene: TRBJ2-5; D gene: TRBD1; V gene: TRBV27; clone size: NA; CDR3 DNA: TGTGCCAGCAGTTTGACAGGGGGCGTCGGTGGAGAGACCCAGTACTTC; CDR3 protein: CASSLTGGVGGETQYF
J gene: TRBJ2-7; D gene: NA; V gene: TRBV5-6; clone size: NA; CDR3 DNA: TGTGCCAGCAGCCCCGGGGGGCGAATATACGAGCAGTACTTC; CDR3 protein: CASSPGGRIYEQYF
J gene: TRBJ1-1; D gene: NA; V gene: TRBV30; clone size: NA; CDR3 DNA: TGTGCCTGGAGTGTACCGGGACACACGAACACTGAAGCTTTCTTT; CDR3 protein: CAWSVPGHTNTEAFF
J gene: TRBJ2-1; D gene: TRBD2; V gene: TRBV10-3; clone size: few; CDR3 DNA: TGTGCCATCAGTGAGTCAGCGGGGGGGAATGAGCAGTTCTTC; CDR3 protein: CAISESAGGNEQFF
J gene: TRBJ1-1; D gene: NA; V gene: TRBV7-2; clone size: NA; CDR3 DNA: TGTGCCAGCGCCCCCCCGGCGTACACTGAAGCTTTCTTT; CDR3 protein: CASAPPAYTEAFF
J gene: TRBJ2-2; D gene: NA; V gene: TRBV6-5; clone size: few; CDR3 DNA: TGTGCCAGCAGTACGAACACCGGGGAGCTGTTTTTT; CDR3 protein: CASSTNTGELFF
J gene: TRBJ1-1; D gene: NA; V gene: TRBV30; clone size: NA; CDR3 DNA: TGTGCCTGGAGCCGGACAGCTAACACTGAAGCTTTCTTT; CDR3 protein: CAWSRTANTEAFF
J gene: TRBJ1-1; D gene: NA; V gene: TRBV29-1; clone size: NA; CDR3 DNA: TGCAGCGTGGATCCACAGGGAAAGAACACTGAAGCTTTCTTT; CDR3 protein: CSVDPQGKNTEAFF
J gene: TRBJ1-2; D gene: NA; V gene: TRBV10-3; clone size: many; CDR3 DNA: TGTGCCACCGCCAGGGACCGAGATTATGGCTACACCTTC; CDR3 protein: CATARDRDYGYTF
J gene: TRBJ2-5; D gene: NA; V gene: TRBV10-3; clone size: NA; CDR3 DNA: TGTGCCATCAGTGAGTCGGCAGAACAAGAGACCCAGTACTTC; CDR3 protein: CAISESAEQETQYF
J gene: TRBJ2-7; D gene: NA; V gene: TRBV2; clone size: once; CDR3 DNA: TGTGCCAGCAGTGAAGACAGGTTAGGAACCTACGAGCAGTACTTC; CDR3 protein: CASSEDRLGTYEQYF
J gene: TRBJ2-7; D gene: TRBD2; V gene: TRBV2; clone size: NA; CDR3 DNA: TGTGCCAGCCTCATGGGACTAGCGGGAACTATCTACGAGCAGTACTTC; CDR3 protein: CASLMGLAGTIYEQYF
J gene: TRBJ1-2; D gene: NA; V gene: TRBV28; clone size: many; CDR3 DNA: TGTGCCAGCAGTTCATCAGGGAAGTTGGCCTATGGCTACACCTTC; CDR3 protein: CASSSSGKLAYGYTF